The rows below give T cell receptor beta chains drawn from one sample of a study of regulatory T cells in long-lasting Graves disease. TCRdb re-analysed the multiplex PCR reads in MiXCR, keeping a single row per CDR3 protein. The sample includes around 500,000 distinct CDR3 sequences, more than 15% of them seen just once. The sample also formed part of further work on T cells in Graves' hyperthyroidism and ophthalmopathy.

Source: peripheral blood mononuclear cells (PBMCs), taken at new diagnosis, from a patient treated with antithyroid drugs. The receptors come from a woman aged 35-65 years with Graves disease. Both conserved end residues are part of each CDR3. Each record gives: V gene, J gene, clone size, D gene, CDR3 DNA, CDR3 protein. The D gene is left open where the match is weak. Size values are once, few and many counts, or a class for expanded clones, and some rows have none.

v_call: TRBV12-3/TRBV12-4
j_call: TRBJ1-5
clone_size: many
d_call: .
cdr3_nt: TGTGCCAGCAGTTTAGCGCGCAGGAATAGCAATCAGCCCCAGCATTTT
cdr3_aa: CASSLARRNSNQPQHF

v_call: TRBV2
j_call: TRBJ2-1
clone_size: many
d_call: .
cdr3_nt: TGTGCCAGCAGCGGACTGGGGCGCTCTGAGCAGTTCTTC
cdr3_aa: CASSGLGRSEQFF

v_call: TRBV29-1
j_call: TRBJ2-2
clone_size: .
d_call: .
cdr3_nt: TGCAGCGTTGAAACCCCGAACACCGGGGAGCTGTTTTTT
cdr3_aa: CSVETPNTGELFF

v_call: TRBV7-9
j_call: TRBJ2-3
clone_size: .
d_call: .
cdr3_nt: TGTGCCAGCAGCTTAGAGGACTACCAATCCTCTACAGATACGCAGTATTTT
cdr3_aa: CASSLEDYQSSTDTQYF

v_call: TRBV7-9
j_call: TRBJ2-1
clone_size: many
d_call: TRBD2
cdr3_nt: TGTGCCAGCAGCCGGACTAGCGGGCCGTCCAATGAGCAGTTCTTC
cdr3_aa: CASSRTSGPSNEQFF

v_call: TRBV30
j_call: TRBJ2-5
clone_size: many
d_call: TRBD2
cdr3_nt: TGTGCCTGCCGGACTAGCGGGGGACCTGTGACCCAGTACTTC
cdr3_aa: CACRTSGGPVTQYF

v_call: TRBV6-2/TRBV6-3
j_call: TRBJ1-2
clone_size: many
d_call: TRBD1
cdr3_nt: TGTGCCAGCGCGGACAGGGGAGTAGGCTACACCTTC
cdr3_aa: CASADRGVGYTF

v_call: TRBV19
j_call: TRBJ1-2
clone_size: .
d_call: .
cdr3_nt: TGTGCCAGTAGTCCGCCCCGGACGGACCCCTCTGTCTTCTTTGGCTACACCTTC
cdr3_aa: CASSPPRTDPSVFFGYTF

v_call: TRBV20-1
j_call: TRBJ1-1
clone_size: many
d_call: TRBD1
cdr3_nt: TGCAGTGCAGGGGGGACAGCTACAGCTTTCTTT
cdr3_aa: CSAGGTATAFF

v_call: TRBV4-1
j_call: TRBJ1-2
clone_size: .
d_call: .
cdr3_nt: TGCGCCAGCAGCCAAGCAACGTGGTATGGCTACACCTTC
cdr3_aa: CASSQATWYGYTF

v_call: TRBV27
j_call: TRBJ2-1
clone_size: .
d_call: .
cdr3_nt: TGTGCCAGCAGATGGGGTAGCTCCTACAATGAGCAGTTCTTC
cdr3_aa: CASRWGSSYNEQFF

v_call: TRBV4-1
j_call: TRBJ2-6
clone_size: .
d_call: TRBD1
cdr3_nt: TGCGCCAGCAGCCAAGATATATCGGGACAGGGGGTGTTCTCTGGGGCCAACGTCCTGACTTTC
cdr3_aa: CASSQDISGQGVFSGANVLTF

v_call: TRBV10-2
j_call: TRBJ1-5
clone_size: few
d_call: .
cdr3_nt: TGCGCCAGCAGTGAGTCGAATCGGGGGGCAGGACAGCCCCAGCATTTT
cdr3_aa: CASSESNRGAGQPQHF

v_call: TRBV6-1
j_call: TRBJ2-1
clone_size: .
d_call: .
cdr3_nt: TGTGCCAGCAGTAAAAGAGAACGTGAGCAGTTCTTC
cdr3_aa: CASSKREREQFF

v_call: TRBV6-1
j_call: TRBJ1-2
clone_size: .
d_call: TRBD1
cdr3_nt: TGTGCCACCGCCGACGGGGACAGGGGCACCTATGGCTACACCTTC
cdr3_aa: CATADGDRGTYGYTF

v_call: TRBV7-9
j_call: TRBJ2-7
clone_size: few
d_call: .
cdr3_nt: TGTGCCAGCAGCCTACGGGACATCGAGACCTACGAGCAGTACTTC
cdr3_aa: CASSLRDIETYEQYF

v_call: TRBV28
j_call: TRBJ2-7
clone_size: many
d_call: TRBD2
cdr3_nt: TGTGCCAGCAGTTTATCGGGCGGGGGCTCCTACGAGCAGTACTTC
cdr3_aa: CASSLSGGGSYEQYF

v_call: TRBV10-3
j_call: TRBJ2-2
clone_size: few
d_call: .
cdr3_nt: TGTGCCACAGGGGACCGGAACACCGGGGAGCTGTTTTTT
cdr3_aa: CATGDRNTGELFF

v_call: TRBV2
j_call: TRBJ2-1
clone_size: many
d_call: TRBD1
cdr3_nt: TGTGCCAGCAGTGAAGCAGGGGACAGGGGCGAGCAGTTCTTC
cdr3_aa: CASSEAGDRGEQFF

v_call: TRBV4-2
j_call: TRBJ1-1
clone_size: few
d_call: .
cdr3_nt: TGTGCCAGCAGCCAAGATCAGGCAGGCCTCACTGAAGCTTTCTTT
cdr3_aa: CASSQDQAGLTEAFF

v_call: TRBV6-2/TRBV6-3
j_call: TRBJ2-3
clone_size: many
d_call: .
cdr3_nt: TGTGCCAGCAGTGAAGCCCCAGCCCGGCTCACAGATACGCAGTATTTT
cdr3_aa: CASSEAPARLTDTQYF

v_call: TRBV12-3/TRBV12-4
j_call: TRBJ2-7
clone_size: many
d_call: .
cdr3_nt: TGTGCCAGTACCCTCCAAACAGGCCCCTACGAGCAGTACTTC
cdr3_aa: CASTLQTGPYEQYF

v_call: TRBV19
j_call: TRBJ2-7
clone_size: .
d_call: TRBD1
cdr3_nt: TGTGCCAGTAGTCCCCGGGACAGGGGTGGCCACGAGCAGTACTTC
cdr3_aa: CASSPRDRGGHEQYF

v_call: TRBV11-3
j_call: TRBJ1-4
clone_size: many
d_call: .
cdr3_nt: TGTGCCAGCAGCACATTACAGGGTACGAGTGAAAAACTGTTTTTT
cdr3_aa: CASSTLQGTSEKLFF

v_call: TRBV11-3
j_call: TRBJ2-5
clone_size: few
d_call: TRBD2
cdr3_nt: TGTGCCAGCAGCCCCGGGACTAGCGAGTGGGAGACCCAGTACTTC
cdr3_aa: CASSPGTSEWETQYF

v_call: TRBV5-1
j_call: TRBJ2-2
clone_size: many
d_call: TRBD2
cdr3_nt: TGCGCCAGCAGCTTGGAGGGACTAGGTCATTCCACCGGGGAGCTGTTTTTT
cdr3_aa: CASSLEGLGHSTGELFF

v_call: TRBV10-3
j_call: TRBJ2-7
clone_size: many
d_call: .
cdr3_nt: TGTGCCATCAGTGACCCCACGAACGAGCAGTACTTC
cdr3_aa: CAISDPTNEQYF

v_call: TRBV20-1
j_call: TRBJ1-1
clone_size: many
d_call: .
cdr3_nt: TGCAGCCCCGGCGTCTACAACACTGAAGCTTTCTTT
cdr3_aa: CSPGVYNTEAFF

v_call: TRBV20-1
j_call: TRBJ1-4
clone_size: many
d_call: TRBD1
cdr3_nt: TGCAGTGCGCAAAACGGACAGGGGGGGGTAACTAATGAAAAACTGTTTTTT
cdr3_aa: CSAQNGQGGVTNEKLFF

v_call: TRBV7-9
j_call: TRBJ2-1
clone_size: .
d_call: TRBD1
cdr3_nt: TGTGCCAGCAGCTTAGAAAACGAGGGGGCAAATGAGCAGTTCTTC
cdr3_aa: CASSLENEGANEQFF

v_call: TRBV12-3/TRBV12-4
j_call: TRBJ2-3
clone_size: .
d_call: .
cdr3_nt: TGTGCCAGCAGTTTAGGGACTGAAGATACGCAGTATTTT
cdr3_aa: CASSLGTEDTQYF

v_call: TRBV27
j_call: TRBJ2-3
clone_size: many
d_call: TRBD2
cdr3_nt: TGTGCCAGCAGTTATGCGGGGGGGGGATCAGATACGCAGTATTTT
cdr3_aa: CASSYAGGGSDTQYF

v_call: TRBV29-1
j_call: TRBJ2-1
clone_size: .
d_call: .
cdr3_nt: TGCAGCGGGACCGGGCTCTCGTACAATGAGCAGTTCTTC
cdr3_aa: CSGTGLSYNEQFF

v_call: TRBV7-2
j_call: TRBJ2-1
clone_size: .
d_call: .
cdr3_nt: TGTGCCAGCAGCACCCCGGGTAGCTCCTACAATGAGCAGTTCTTC
cdr3_aa: CASSTPGSSYNEQFF

v_call: TRBV28
j_call: TRBJ2-3
clone_size: many
d_call: .
cdr3_nt: TGTGCCAGCAGTCAGGAGGGGGGGGTCTGGGATACGCAGTATTTT
cdr3_aa: CASSQEGGVWDTQYF

v_call: TRBV2
j_call: TRBJ2-5
clone_size: many
d_call: .
cdr3_nt: TGTGCCAGCAAGCTACAGGGGGGGCGCCAAGAGACCCAGTACTTC
cdr3_aa: CASKLQGGRQETQYF

v_call: TRBV20-1
j_call: TRBJ2-5
clone_size: .
d_call: TRBD1
cdr3_nt: TGCAGTGCCCCACAAACGACAGGGGGCTCCCCAGCCCAGTACTTC
cdr3_aa: CSAPQTTGGSPAQYF

v_call: TRBV11-2
j_call: TRBJ1-6
clone_size: many
d_call: .
cdr3_nt: TGTGCCAGCAGCCAGGAGGGGATTAACGGTTCACCCCTCCACTTT
cdr3_aa: CASSQEGINGSPLHF

v_call: TRBV2
j_call: TRBJ1-4
clone_size: many
d_call: .
cdr3_nt: TGTGCCAGCAGCCCCGGGACGGTTGGAAAACTGTTTTTT
cdr3_aa: CASSPGTVGKLFF

v_call: TRBV2
j_call: TRBJ2-7
clone_size: many
d_call: .
cdr3_nt: TGTGCCAGCAGGGGAGGACGGGGGAGACCCTACGAGCAGTACTTC
cdr3_aa: CASRGGRGRPYEQYF

v_call: TRBV25-1
j_call: TRBJ2-5
clone_size: once
d_call: .
cdr3_nt: TGTGCCAGCAGTGAATTTAAGGGGCCTGAAGAGACCCAGTACTTC
cdr3_aa: CASSEFKGPEETQYF

v_call: TRBV2
j_call: TRBJ1-4
clone_size: many
d_call: .
cdr3_nt: TGTGCCAGCAGTCTGCAAAATGAAAAACTGTTTTTT
cdr3_aa: CASSLQNEKLFF

v_call: TRBV3-1
j_call: TRBJ1-1
clone_size: many
d_call: .
cdr3_nt: TGTGCCAGCAGCCAAGATTGGGTCACTGAAGCTTTCTTT
cdr3_aa: CASSQDWVTEAFF

v_call: TRBV7-7
j_call: TRBJ2-1
clone_size: .
d_call: .
cdr3_nt: TGTGCTAGCAGCAGTACAGGGTGTGGCGAGCAGTTCTTC
cdr3_aa: CASSSTGCGEQFF

v_call: TRBV5-1
j_call: TRBJ2-3
clone_size: .
d_call: .
cdr3_nt: TGCGCCAGCAGCTTGGCCCAGGGGTTGGATACGCAGTATTTT
cdr3_aa: CASSLAQGLDTQYF

v_call: TRBV12-3/TRBV12-4
j_call: TRBJ1-1
clone_size: .
d_call: TRBD1
cdr3_nt: TGTGCCAGCAGGGGACAGGGCCCTGAAGCTTTCTTT
cdr3_aa: CASRGQGPEAFF

v_call: TRBV7-9
j_call: TRBJ2-7
clone_size: .
d_call: .
cdr3_nt: TGTGCCAGCAGCTTAGCAGGTCAGTTACGCGAGCAGTACTTC
cdr3_aa: CASSLAGQLREQYF

v_call: TRBV2
j_call: TRBJ2-3
clone_size: many
d_call: TRBD1
cdr3_nt: TGTGCCAGCACTACGACAGGGGGCACAGATACGCAGTATTTT
cdr3_aa: CASTTTGGTDTQYF

v_call: TRBV6-1
j_call: TRBJ1-5
clone_size: .
d_call: .
cdr3_nt: TGTGCCAGCATTTGGGACCCGAAGAGGCAGCCCCAGCATTTT
cdr3_aa: CASIWDPKRQPQHF

v_call: TRBV2
j_call: TRBJ1-2
clone_size: many
d_call: .
cdr3_nt: TGTGCCAGCAGTGAAGACACCGACTATGGCTACACCTTC
cdr3_aa: CASSEDTDYGYTF

v_call: TRBV27
j_call: TRBJ1-5
clone_size: many
d_call: .
cdr3_nt: TGTGCCAGCAGTTTAGCCCCGTCTGGGAATCAGCCCCAGCATTTT
cdr3_aa: CASSLAPSGNQPQHF

v_call: TRBV11-2
j_call: TRBJ2-7
clone_size: once
d_call: .
cdr3_nt: TGTGCCAGCAGCTCTTTGACAGATTACGAGCAGTACTTC
cdr3_aa: CASSSLTDYEQYF

v_call: TRBV12-3/TRBV12-4
j_call: TRBJ1-5
clone_size: many
d_call: .
cdr3_nt: TGTGCCAGCAGACTCCGCACGGCCAACAATCAGCCCCAGCATTTT
cdr3_aa: CASRLRTANNQPQHF

v_call: TRBV11-2
j_call: TRBJ2-5
clone_size: many
d_call: .
cdr3_nt: TGTGCCAGCAGCTTCAGGGGGGGGGCCCAAGAGACCCAGTACTTC
cdr3_aa: CASSFRGGAQETQYF

v_call: TRBV6-1
j_call: TRBJ2-2
clone_size: few
d_call: .
cdr3_nt: TGTGCCAGCAGCCCACCTGCGCAAGCCTGGGCGGGAACCGGGGAGCTGTTTTTT
cdr3_aa: CASSPPAQAWAGTGELFF

v_call: TRBV19
j_call: TRBJ2-5
clone_size: few
d_call: .
cdr3_nt: TGTGCCAGTAGGCTCCGGGGCCTCGAGGGAGAGACCCAGTACTTC
cdr3_aa: CASRLRGLEGETQYF

v_call: TRBV10-3
j_call: TRBJ2-7
clone_size: .
d_call: .
cdr3_nt: TGTGCCACCCTGGTTGGGGGCACCTACGAGCAGTACTTC
cdr3_aa: CATLVGGTYEQYF

v_call: TRBV5-1
j_call: TRBJ2-3
clone_size: many
d_call: .
cdr3_nt: TGCGCCAGCAGCTTGGCCGGGGGGCGCCGACAAGATACGCAGTATTTT
cdr3_aa: CASSLAGGRRQDTQYF